The 20 T cell receptor beta chains reported below all come from one sample, sequenced in a study of shared clonotypes between healthy human individuals. Measured with immunoSEQ multiplex PCR; TCRdb has only the in-frame clones, and not every one. The table has some 2.3 million clones, approximately 93% seen once; the top ten hold 0.39%. Material for sequencing was naive CD4+ T cells from PBMCs. Subset in this sample: CD45RA+ positively selected. The receptors were gathered from a man younger than 35 in good health. Some clones in this sample may be carry-over from other donors' samples.

The V gene is TRBV28, the J gene TRBJ2-7; D call uncertain. CDR1 is MDHEN, CDR2 SYDVKM, per germline. The length of the CDR3 is 12 residues. V lost 5 bases and J lost 5, with 10 bases in between. The CDR3 DNA reads as TGTGCCAGCAGTACCCGGACCGACGAGCAGTACTTC. Protein: CASSTRTDEQYF.

A single count supports this clone. J is TRBJ2-7 and V is TRBV2; D is undetermined. CDR3 size: 12 residues. The V gene's germline CDR1 is SNHLY and CDR2 FYNNEI. With 5 bases removed from V and 2 bases from J, the gap between germline ends came to 7 bases. The CDR3 loop reads CASSLMAYEQYF. CDR3 DNA: TGTGCCAGCAGTCTCATGGCCTACGAGCAGTACTTC.

This clone has just one count. V and J are TRBV7-6 and TRBJ2-3, with D unresolved. Deletions cut 2 bases from V and 1 base from J, with 10 bases between. The germline V gene has CDR1 SGHVS and CDR2 FNYEAQ. This CDR3 contains 15 residues. The CDR3 coding sequence is TGTGCCAGCAGCTTAATGATAAGCGGCACAGATACGCAGTATTTT. It is translated as CASSLMISGTDTQYF.

This sequence joins TRBV28 and TRBJ1-3; a possible D gene is TRBD1 (6 bases). V lost 7 bases, J lost 6 bases, and 16 bases lay in between. Germline V gives CDR1 MDHEN, CDR2 SYDVKM. The CDR3 extends over 14 amino acids. For the CDR3, the DNA is TGTGCCAGCACCAATTCAGGGGAGGCAAACACCATATATTTT. Translated: CASTNSGEANTIYF.

The V and J genes are TRBV29-1 and TRBJ2-3; D is ambiguous. V was clipped by 6 bases and J by 2 bases, with 15 bases between them. CDR3 length: 14 residues. Per germline, CDR1 SQVTM and CDR2 ANQGSEA. CDR3 amino acids: CSVLSRSNTDTQYF. For the CDR3, the DNA is TGCAGCGTCCTCTCGCGGAGCAACACAGATACGCAGTATTTT.

The chain employs TRBV11-2 and TRBJ2-7; TRBD1 or TRBD2 may be the D gene (6 bases each). The CDR3 runs to 16 residues. The V gene lost 5 bases and the J gene lost 2 bases, with 19 bases spanning the gap. CDR1 SGHAT and CDR2 FQNNGV come from the germline V gene. CDR3 sequence reads: CASSTFGGGGTYEQYF. The CDR3 coding sequence is TGTGCCAGCAGCACATTCGGCGGAGGGGGTACCTACGAGCAGTACTTC.

The V call is TRBV25-1, the J call TRBJ2-2; D could derive from TRBD1 or TRBD2 (5 bases each). V gave up 5 bases and J gave up 3 bases, with 19 bases separating them. CDR1 and CDR2 (germline): MGHDK, SYGVNS. CDR3 size: 17 residues. The CDR3 loop is CASSRFSGTEDTGELFF. In nucleotides, the CDR3 is TGTGCCAGCAGTCGCTTCTCCGGGACGGAAGACACCGGGGAGCTGTTTTTT.

As to this clone: Different DNA sequences within this sample yield the same CDR3. The CDR3: CASSLGGTSEETQYF. In DNA form, the CDR3 reads TGCGCCAGCAGCTTGGGGGGGACTAGCGAAGAGACCCAGTACTTC. The chain joins TRBV5-1 to TRBJ2-5; TRBD2 aligns across 10 bases. CDR1 is SGHRS, CDR2 YFSETQ, per germline. V shed 0 bases, J shed 3 bases, and the junction held 2 bases outside the gene matches. CDR3 length: 15 residues.

The chain uses TRBV13 and TRBJ2-1, with D possibly being TRBD2 (6 bases). Trimming shortened V by 6 bases and J by 7 bases, and 22 bases separated the two germline ends. CDR1 and CDR2 from the germline V gene are PRHDT and FYEKMQ (reference sequence). CDR3 size: 16 residues. The CDR3 bases are TGTGCCAGCAGTTATGTTGGGGCGGGAAGATTGAATGAGCAGTTCTTC. Encoded protein: CASSYVGAGRLNEQFF.

The chain combines TRBV18 with TRBJ2-7, with 13 bases that match TRBD2. The V gene's germline CDR1 is KGHSH and CDR2 LQKENI. The CDR3 contains 18 residues. V lost 3 bases and J lost 0; bases outside the gene matches: 8. The CDR3 reads CASSPFTGLAGSSYEQYF. The CDR3 nucleotides are TGTGCCAGCTCACCCTTTACGGGACTAGCGGGAAGCTCCTACGAGCAGTACTTC.

The chain is built from TRBV28 and TRBJ1-2; 12 bases match TRBD1. Germline V lookup: CDR1 MDHEN, CDR2 SYDVKM. V trimming: 6 bases; J trimming: 4 bases; junction bases outside the gene matches: 3. This CDR3 has 14 amino acids. CDR3 amino acids: CASRGTGGAYGYTF. As DNA, the CDR3 is TGTGCCAGCAGAGGGACAGGGGGCGCCTATGGCTACACCTTC.

The chain carries TRBV15 and TRBJ2-2; 8 bases agree with TRBD2. The CDR3 has 14 residues. CDR1 is LNHNV and CDR2 is YYDKDF in the germline V gene (reference sequence). Trimming took 3 bases from V and 5 from J; bases not matched to a gene: 2. This CDR3 reads CATSRGGGTGELFF. CDR3 bases: TGTGCCACCAGCAGGGGCGGGGGGACCGGGGAGCTGTTTTTT.

The V gene is TRBV9, the J gene TRBJ2-2; 7 bases align to TRBD1. The CDR3 has 16 residues. Germline loops: CDR1 SGDLS, CDR2 YYNGEE. The V and J ends lost 2 bases and 0 bases, in that order; junction bases with no gene match: 4. The CDR3 coding sequence is TGTGCCAGCAGCGTGACAGGGAGTGCGAACACCGGGGAGCTGTTTTTT. Amino acid sequence: CASSVTGSANTGELFF.

This sequence joins TRBV30 and TRBJ2-7; a weak D match, TRBD2 (5 bases). V lost 4 bases and J lost 2, with 9 bases in between. Looked up from germline, CDR1 is GTSNPN and CDR2 is SVGIG (reference sequence). The CDR3 loop spans 12 amino acids. The CDR3 DNA is TGTGCCTGGACGGGATCTACCTACGAGCAGTACTTC. Translated: CAWTGSTYEQYF.

On this clone itself: Other DNA sequences in the same sample also yield this CDR3. This rearrangement joins TRBV5-4 to TRBJ2-5; D gene ambiguous. Germline values: CDR1 SGHNT, CDR2 YYREEE (reference sequence). The CDR3 is made up of 13 amino acids. The germline V and J ends were trimmed by 0 bases and 2 bases, with 5 bases remaining between them. This chain's CDR3 is CASSLGLQETQYF. CDR3 DNA sequence: TGTGCCAGCAGCTTGGGACTGCAAGAGACCCAGTACTTC.

This clone was detected a few times. This specimen includes other DNA sequences encoding the same CDR3. V usage is TRBV7-3 and J usage is TRBJ1-1, with D uncertain. Germline CDR1 is SGHTA and CDR2 is FQGTGA. Trimming cost V 5 bases and J 1 base, with 8 bases left between them. The CDR3 covers 13 residues. The CDR3 reads CASSREANTEAFF. CDR3 DNA sequence: TGTGCCAGCAGCCGGGAGGCGAACACTGAAGCTTTCTTT. The full variable domain, with the rest looked up from reference TRBV7-3 and TRBJ1-1, is GAGVSQTPSNKVTEKGKYVELRCDPISGHTALYWYRQSLGQGPEFLIYFQGTGAADDSGLPNDRFFAVRPEGSVSTLKIQRTERGDSAVYLCASSREANTEAFFGQGTRLTVV.

This rearrangement joins TRBV19 to TRBJ1-1; TRBD1 agrees at 8 bases. The CDR3 sequence is 14 residues long. Germline V gives CDR1 LNHDA, CDR2 SQIVND (reference sequence). The V and J ends lost 4 bases and 6 bases, in that order; junction bases with no gene match: 7. The CDR3 sequence: CASSTPTGAAEAFF. The CDR3 DNA reads TGTGCCAGTAGTACGCCGACAGGGGCAGCTGAAGCTTTCTTT.

The chain has TRBV4-1 and TRBJ2-3, with TRBD1 identical over 9 bases. The CDR3 is made up of 18 amino acids. V lost 4 bases to trimming and J lost 1 base; unmatched junction nucleotides: 12. Germline lookup yields CDR1 MGHRA and CDR2 YSYEKL. CDR3 in DNA: TGCGCCAGCAGCCGAGGGGGTGGTAGGGACAGGGGCACAGATACGCAGTATTTT. Its protein product is CASSRGGGRDRGTDTQYF.

Only one count was recorded for this clone. This sequence joins TRBV18 and TRBJ2-5; TRBD1 or TRBD2 may be the D gene (5 bases each). The CDR3 runs 14 residues. Trimming took 3 bases from V and 5 from J, leaving 13 bases between them. CDR1 and CDR2 (germline): KGHSH, LQKENI. As DNA, the CDR3 is TGTGCCAGCTCACCTACCCGGGGCAGCGAGACCCAGTACTTC. Translation: CASSPTRGSETQYF.

This clone came up a few times. This chain connects TRBV11-2 to TRBJ1-1, with a weak D call TRBD1 (6 bases). Germline V gives CDR1 SGHAT, CDR2 FQNNGV. The CDR3 loop spans 14 amino acids. The ends were cut back, 3 bases at V and 4 bases at J, with 12 bases in the middle. DNA of the CDR3: TGTGCCAGCAGCTTCAGGGGTGGTGGCACTGAAGCTTTCTTT. Amino acid sequence: CASSFRGGGTEAFF.